The rows below give T cell receptor beta chains drawn from one sample of a study of cytomegalovirus exposure and HLA in healthy donors. Assay used: immunoSEQ multiplex PCR; TCRdb lists only in-frame clones, some missing. In the table there are 95,000 to 150,000 clones, roughly 80% of which are singletons. The sample was PBMCs. All receptors derive from a woman between 40 and 50 years old in good health and CMV-seropositive. CDR3s include the opening cysteine and the closing phenylalanine or tryptophan. Clone size is shown for a subset of rows, as once, few, many or a class of expanded clone.

V,J,size,CDR3
TRBV7-9,TRBJ1-2,.,CASSIDRAYGYTF
TRBV5-5,TRBJ2-5,.,CASSRQGVQETQYF
TRBV5-8,TRBJ2-5,.,CASSLNLLAGASGTQYF
TRBV14,TRBJ2-5,once,CASSVRDYIGTQYF
TRBV11-2,TRBJ2-3,few,CASSFSTSGRADTQYF
TRBV10-3,TRBJ2-1,.,CAISESWVAGAPEQFF
TRBV4-2,TRBJ1-5,.,CASSQVTGSKDQPQHF
TRBV2,TRBJ2-1,once,CASSGTGQNSYNEQFF
TRBV6-5,TRBJ2-1,.,CASNRGAVSEQFF
TRBV7-3,TRBJ2-1,.,CASRSDRSSYNEQFF
TRBV6-6,TRBJ2-1,.,CASSSFGTSGRDEQFF
TRBV10-3,TRBJ2-3,.,CASAVAADTQYF
TRBV5-3,TRBJ1-5,few,CARSLRGQPQHF
TRBV2,TRBJ2-1,few,CASSRARDEQFF
TRBV4-1,TRBJ2-5,.,CASSPPEGAQYF
TRBV4-2,TRBJ1-5,.,CGRGWDQPQHF
TRBV30,TRBJ2-7,few,CAWRGSGSPEQYF
TRBV27,TRBJ2-5,.,CASSFAAGDLQETQYF
TRBV18,TRBJ2-3,few,CASSPSKLTGLIDTQYF
TRBV4-3,TRBJ1-6,.,CASSQDSRSSYNSPLHF
TRBV5-4,TRBJ2-3,.,CASSLKLAGSTDTQYF
TRBV2,TRBJ2-1,.,CASSGRGQGGHEQFF
TRBV15,TRBJ2-5,.,CATSKDREETQYF
TRBV15,TRBJ1-4,.,CATSRDFGIQYGPNEKLFF
TRBV7-2,TRBJ2-1,.,CASSLEGAGGYEQFF
TRBV7-6,TRBJ2-7,.,CASSFISGGQDEQYF
TRBV7-8,TRBJ2-5,.,CASSFGQVKQETQYF
TRBV5-6,TRBJ2-7,.,CASSLRGGGYEQYF
TRBV6-5,TRBJ2-7,.,CASSSRTGGSYEQYF
TRBV4-1,TRBJ2-7,.,CASSHGLSYEQYF
TRBV2,TRBJ1-1,.,CASSDRHNTEAFF
TRBV19,TRBJ1-5,.,CASTLDGQPNQPQHF
TRBV25-1,TRBJ1-6,.,CASSPLGGDYNSPLHF
TRBV4-1,TRBJ2-7,.,CASSLGTSGPGEQYF
TRBV6-5,TRBJ1-1,.,CASSYRVTGGRTEAFF
TRBV5-1,TRBJ1-3,.,CASSLGGGSGNTIYF
TRBV5-6,TRBJ1-6,.,CASSPGEYNSPLHF
TRBV4-1,TRBJ1-2,.,CASSQVGQGAGGGYTF
TRBV4-1,TRBJ1-2,.,CASRQIAGRDLYGYTF
TRBV10-3,TRBJ2-7,.,CATGGTERSYEQYF
TRBV7-9,TRBJ2-7,few,CASSLAGGRYEQYF
TRBV12-2,TRBJ2-5,.,CASRLHQETQYF
TRBV5-1,TRBJ2-1,.,CASSLDWASGGTSYNEQFF
TRBV5-5,TRBJ2-5,.,CASSLGTVRETQYF